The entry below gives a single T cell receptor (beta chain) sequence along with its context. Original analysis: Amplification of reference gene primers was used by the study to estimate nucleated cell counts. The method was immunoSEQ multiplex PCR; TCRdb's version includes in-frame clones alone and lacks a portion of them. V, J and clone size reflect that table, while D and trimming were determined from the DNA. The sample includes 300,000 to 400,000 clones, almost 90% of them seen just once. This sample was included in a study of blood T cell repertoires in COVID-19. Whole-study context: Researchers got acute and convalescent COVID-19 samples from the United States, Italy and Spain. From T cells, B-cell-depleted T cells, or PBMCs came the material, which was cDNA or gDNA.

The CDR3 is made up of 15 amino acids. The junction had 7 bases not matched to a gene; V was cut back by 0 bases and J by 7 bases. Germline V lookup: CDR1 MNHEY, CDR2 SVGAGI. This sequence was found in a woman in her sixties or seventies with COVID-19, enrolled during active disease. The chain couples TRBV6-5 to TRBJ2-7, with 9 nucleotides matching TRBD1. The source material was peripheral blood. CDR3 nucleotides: TGTGCCAGCAGTTACTCGAGGACAGGGGCCCTTGAGCAGTACTTC. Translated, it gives CASSYSRTGALEQYF.